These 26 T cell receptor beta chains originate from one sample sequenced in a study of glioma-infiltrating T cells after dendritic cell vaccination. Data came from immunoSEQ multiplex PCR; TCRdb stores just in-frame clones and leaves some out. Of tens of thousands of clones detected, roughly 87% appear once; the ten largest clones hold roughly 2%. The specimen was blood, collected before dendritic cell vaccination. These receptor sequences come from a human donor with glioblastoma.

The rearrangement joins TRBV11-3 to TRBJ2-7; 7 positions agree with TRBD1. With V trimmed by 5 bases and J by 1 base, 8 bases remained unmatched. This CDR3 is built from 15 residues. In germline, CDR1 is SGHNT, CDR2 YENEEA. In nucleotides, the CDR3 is TGTGCCAGCAGCCCTGGACAGGCAGATTCCTACGAGCAGTACTTC. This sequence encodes CASSPGQADSYEQYF.

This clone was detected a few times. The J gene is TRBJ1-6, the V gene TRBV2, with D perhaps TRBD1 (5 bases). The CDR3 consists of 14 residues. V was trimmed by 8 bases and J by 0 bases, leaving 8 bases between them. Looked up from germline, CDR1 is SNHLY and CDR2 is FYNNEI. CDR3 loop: CASGGSSYNSPLHF. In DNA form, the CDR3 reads TGTGCCAGCGGGGGGAGCTCCTATAATTCACCCCTCCACTTT.

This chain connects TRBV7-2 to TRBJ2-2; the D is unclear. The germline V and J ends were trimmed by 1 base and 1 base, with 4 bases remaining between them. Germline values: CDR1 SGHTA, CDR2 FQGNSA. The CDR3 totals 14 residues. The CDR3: CASSLGENTGELFF. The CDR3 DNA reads TGTGCCAGCAGCTTAGGAGAGAACACCGGGGAGCTGTTTTTT.

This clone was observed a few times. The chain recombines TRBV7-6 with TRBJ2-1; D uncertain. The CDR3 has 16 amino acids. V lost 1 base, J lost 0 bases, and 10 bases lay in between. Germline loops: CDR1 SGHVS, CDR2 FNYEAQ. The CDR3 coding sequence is TGTGCCAGCAGCTTAGACCCCCCCAGCTCCTACAATGAGCAGTTCTTC. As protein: CASSLDPPSSYNEQFF.

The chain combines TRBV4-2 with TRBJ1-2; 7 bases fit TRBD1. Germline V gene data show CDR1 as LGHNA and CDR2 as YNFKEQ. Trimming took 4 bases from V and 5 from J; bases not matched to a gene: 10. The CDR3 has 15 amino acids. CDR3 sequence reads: CASSLEPGQIYGYTF. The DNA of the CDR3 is TGTGCCAGCAGCCTCGAACCGGGACAGATATATGGCTACACCTTC.

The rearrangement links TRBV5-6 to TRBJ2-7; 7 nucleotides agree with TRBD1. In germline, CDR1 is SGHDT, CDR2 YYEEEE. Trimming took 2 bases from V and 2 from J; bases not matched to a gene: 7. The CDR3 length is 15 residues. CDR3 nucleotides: TGTGCCAGCAGCTTCGGACAGGTTGGCGCCTACGAGCAGTACGTC. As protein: CASSFGQVGAYEQYV.

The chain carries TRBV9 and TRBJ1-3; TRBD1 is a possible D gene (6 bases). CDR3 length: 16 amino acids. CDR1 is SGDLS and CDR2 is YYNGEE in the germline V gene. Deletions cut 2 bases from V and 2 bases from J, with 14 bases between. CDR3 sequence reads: CASSVAGQQTGNTIYF. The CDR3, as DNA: TGTGCCAGCAGCGTTGCCGGACAGCAGACTGGAAACACCATATATTTT.

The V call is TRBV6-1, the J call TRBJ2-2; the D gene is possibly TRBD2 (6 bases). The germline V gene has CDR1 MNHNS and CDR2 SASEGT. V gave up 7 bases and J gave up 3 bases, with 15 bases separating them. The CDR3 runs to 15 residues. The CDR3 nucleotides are TGTGCCAGCAAATGGGCTAGCGAGTACACCGGGGAGCTGTTTTTT. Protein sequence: CASKWASEYTGELFF.

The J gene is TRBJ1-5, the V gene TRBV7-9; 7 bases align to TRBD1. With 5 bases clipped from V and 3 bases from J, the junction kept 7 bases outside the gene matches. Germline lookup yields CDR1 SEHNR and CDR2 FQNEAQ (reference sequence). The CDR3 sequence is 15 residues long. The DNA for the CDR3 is TGTGCCAGCAGCCGAGGGACAGCCTTCAATCAGCCCCAGCATTTT. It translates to CASSRGTAFNQPQHF.

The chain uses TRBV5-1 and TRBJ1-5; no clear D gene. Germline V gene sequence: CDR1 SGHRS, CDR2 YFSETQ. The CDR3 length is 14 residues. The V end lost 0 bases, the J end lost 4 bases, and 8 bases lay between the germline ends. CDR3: CASSLVGPNQPQHF. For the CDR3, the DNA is TGCGCCAGCAGCTTGGTGGGCCCTAATCAGCCCCAGCATTTT.

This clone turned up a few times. The CDR3 nucleotides read TGTGCCAGCAGCATTCCGACAGACCCTGGAAAACTGTTTTTT. Translated: CASSIPTDPGKLFF. The chain couples TRBV5-4 to TRBJ1-4, with D perhaps matching TRBD1 (5 bases). This CDR3 spans 14 amino acids. Deletions cut 4 bases from V and 10 bases from J, with 17 bases between. Germline V CDR1 and CDR2: SGHNT, YYREEE (reference sequence).

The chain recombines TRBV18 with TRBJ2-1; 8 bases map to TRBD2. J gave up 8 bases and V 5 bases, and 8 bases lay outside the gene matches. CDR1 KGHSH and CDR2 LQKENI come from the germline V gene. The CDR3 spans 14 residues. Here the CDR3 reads CASSGGLGNYEQFF. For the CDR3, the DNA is TGTGCCAGCTCAGGGGGACTAGGGAACTATGAGCAGTTCTTC.

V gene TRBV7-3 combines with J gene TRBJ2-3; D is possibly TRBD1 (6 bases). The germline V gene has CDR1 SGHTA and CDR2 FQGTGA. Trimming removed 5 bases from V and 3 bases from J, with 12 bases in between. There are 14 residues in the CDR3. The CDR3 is CASSPGQITDTQYF. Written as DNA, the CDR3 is TGTGCCAGCAGCCCGGGACAAATTACAGATACGCAGTATTTT.

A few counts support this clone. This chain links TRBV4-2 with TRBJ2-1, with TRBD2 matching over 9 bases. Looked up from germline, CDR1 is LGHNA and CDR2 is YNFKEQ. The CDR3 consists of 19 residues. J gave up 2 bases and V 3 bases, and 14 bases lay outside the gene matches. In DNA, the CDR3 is TGTGCCAGCAGCCATAAGATGGAACTAGCGGGCGGGACCTACAATGAGCAGTTCTTC. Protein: CASSHKMELAGGTYNEQFF.

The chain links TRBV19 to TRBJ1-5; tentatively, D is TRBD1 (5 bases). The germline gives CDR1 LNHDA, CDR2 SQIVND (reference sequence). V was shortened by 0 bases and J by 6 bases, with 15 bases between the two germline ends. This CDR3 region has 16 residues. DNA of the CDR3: TGTGCCAGTAGTATAGATCGGGTTCCCGGGGGTCAGCCCCAGCATTTT. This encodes CASSIDRVPGGQPQHF.

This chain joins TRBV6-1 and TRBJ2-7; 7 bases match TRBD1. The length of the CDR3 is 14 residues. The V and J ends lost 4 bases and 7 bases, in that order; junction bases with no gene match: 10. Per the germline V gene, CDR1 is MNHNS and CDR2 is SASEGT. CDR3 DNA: TGTGCCAGCAGTGTTGAAACAGGGGTAGGGGAGCAGTACTTC. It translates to CASSVETGVGEQYF.

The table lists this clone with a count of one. The CDR3 protein is CASSLDAGGQPQHF. The CDR3 DNA sequence: TGTGCCAGCAGCCTCGACGCGGGGGGGCAGCCCCAGCATTTT. The chain recombines TRBV2 with TRBJ1-5; weak D call: TRBD1 (5 bases). Per germline, CDR1 SNHLY and CDR2 FYNNEI. Trimming shortened V by 6 bases and J by 7 bases, and 16 bases separated the two germline ends. CDR3 length equals 14 residues.

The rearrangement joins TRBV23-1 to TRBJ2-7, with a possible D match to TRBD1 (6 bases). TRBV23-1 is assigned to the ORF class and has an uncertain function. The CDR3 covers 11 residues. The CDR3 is CAISQGTEPNV. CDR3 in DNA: TGCGCCATCTCCCAGGGGACCGAGCCCAACGTC.

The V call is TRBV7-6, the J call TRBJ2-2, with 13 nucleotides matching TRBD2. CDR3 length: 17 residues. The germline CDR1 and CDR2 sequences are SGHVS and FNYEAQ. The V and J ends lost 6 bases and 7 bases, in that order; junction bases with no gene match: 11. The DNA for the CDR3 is TGTGCCAGCAGAAAACTAGCGGGAGGGCCAGTGGGCGGGGAGCTGTTTTTT. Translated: CASRKLAGGPVGGELFF.

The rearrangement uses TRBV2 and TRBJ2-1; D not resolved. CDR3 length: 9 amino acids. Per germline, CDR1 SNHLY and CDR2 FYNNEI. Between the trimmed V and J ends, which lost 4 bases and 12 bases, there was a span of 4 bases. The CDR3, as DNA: TGTGCCAGCAGTGTGCGGCAGTTCTTC. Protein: CASSVRQFF.

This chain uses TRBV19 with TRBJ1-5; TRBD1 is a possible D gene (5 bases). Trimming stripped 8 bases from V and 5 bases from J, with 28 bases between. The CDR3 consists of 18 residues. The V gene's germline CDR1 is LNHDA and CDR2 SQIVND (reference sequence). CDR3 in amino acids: CASSRPGGLYSADQPQHF. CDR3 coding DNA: TGTGCCAGTTCTAGGCCCGGGGGTCTTTACTCTGCGGATCAGCCCCAGCATTTT. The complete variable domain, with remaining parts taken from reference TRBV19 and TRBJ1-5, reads DGGITQSPKYLFRKEGQNVTLSCEQNLNHDAMYWYRQDPGQGLRLIYYSQIVNDFQKGDIAEGYSVSREKKESFPLTVTSAQKNPTAFYLCASSRPGGLYSADQPQHFGDGTRLSIL.

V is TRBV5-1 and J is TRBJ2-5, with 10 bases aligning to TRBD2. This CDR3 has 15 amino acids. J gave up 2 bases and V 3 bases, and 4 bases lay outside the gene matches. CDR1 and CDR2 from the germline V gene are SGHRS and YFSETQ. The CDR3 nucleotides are TGCGCCAGCAGCTCGGCTAGCGGGGGACAAGAGACCCAGTACTTC. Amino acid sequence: CASSSASGGQETQYF.

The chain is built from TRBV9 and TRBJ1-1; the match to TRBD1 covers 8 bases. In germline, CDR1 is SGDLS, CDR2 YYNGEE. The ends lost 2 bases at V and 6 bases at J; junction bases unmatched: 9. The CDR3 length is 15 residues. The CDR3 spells CASSVRALQGAEAFF. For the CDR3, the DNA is TGTGCCAGCAGCGTCAGGGCCCTACAGGGGGCTGAAGCTTTCTTT.

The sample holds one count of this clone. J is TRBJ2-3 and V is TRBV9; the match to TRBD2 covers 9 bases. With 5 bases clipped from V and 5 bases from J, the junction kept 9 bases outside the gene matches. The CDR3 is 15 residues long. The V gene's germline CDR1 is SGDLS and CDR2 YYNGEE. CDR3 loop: CASRGSREGKDTQYF. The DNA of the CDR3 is TGTGCCAGCAGGGGTTCGCGGGAGGGCAAAGATACGCAGTATTTT. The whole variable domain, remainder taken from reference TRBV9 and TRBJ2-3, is DSGVTQTPKHLITATGQRVTLRCSPRSGDLSVYWYQQSLDQGLQFLIQYYNGEERAKGNILERFSAQQFPDLHSELNLSSLELGDSALYFCASRGSREGKDTQYFGPGTRLTVL.

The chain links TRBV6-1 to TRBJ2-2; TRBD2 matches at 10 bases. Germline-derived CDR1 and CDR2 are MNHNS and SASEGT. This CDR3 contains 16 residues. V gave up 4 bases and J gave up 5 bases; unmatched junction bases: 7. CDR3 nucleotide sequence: TGTGCCAGCAGTGGGGGACTAGCGATCCGGACCGGGGAGCTGTTTTTT. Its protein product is CASSGGLAIRTGELFF.

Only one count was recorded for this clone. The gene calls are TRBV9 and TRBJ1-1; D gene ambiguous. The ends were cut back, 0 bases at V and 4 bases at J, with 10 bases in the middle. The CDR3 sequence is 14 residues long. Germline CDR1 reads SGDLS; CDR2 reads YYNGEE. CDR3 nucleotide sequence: TGTGCCAGCAGCGTAGGTGGTGAGAGCACTGAAGCTTTCTTT. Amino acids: CASSVGGESTEAFF.